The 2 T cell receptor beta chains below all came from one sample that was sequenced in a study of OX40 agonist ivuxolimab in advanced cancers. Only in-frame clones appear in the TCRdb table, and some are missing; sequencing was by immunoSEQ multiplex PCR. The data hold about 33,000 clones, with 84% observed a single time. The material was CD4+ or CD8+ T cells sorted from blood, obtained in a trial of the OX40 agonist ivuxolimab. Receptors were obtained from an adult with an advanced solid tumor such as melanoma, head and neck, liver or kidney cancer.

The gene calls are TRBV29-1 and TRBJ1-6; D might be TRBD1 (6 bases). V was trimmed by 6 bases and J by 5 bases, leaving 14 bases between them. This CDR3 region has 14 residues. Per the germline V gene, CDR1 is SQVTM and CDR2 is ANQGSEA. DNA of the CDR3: TGCAGCGTAAAGGGGGGGGCGGATAATTCACCCCTCCACTTT. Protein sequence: CSVKGGADNSPLHF.

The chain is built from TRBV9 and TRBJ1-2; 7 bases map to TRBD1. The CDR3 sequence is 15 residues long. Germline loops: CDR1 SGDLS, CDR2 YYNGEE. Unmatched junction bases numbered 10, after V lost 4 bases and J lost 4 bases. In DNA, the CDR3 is TGTGCCAGCAGCCCCCGGACAGGAGGGGTCTATGGCTACACCTTC. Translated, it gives CASSPRTGGVYGYTF.